A single sample gave rise to the 15 T cell receptor beta chains below, sequenced in a study of CD8+ T cells in alopecia areata. Regarding treatment: oral pan-JAK inhibitor, 5-10 mg twice daily. TCR sequencing used cDNA made by reverse transcription of extracted RNA. Generated by immunoSEQ multiplex PCR, the TCRdb table keeps only in-frame clones and is missing some. The sample has about 210,000 clones, approximately 67% seen once. Sequencing was performed on CD4+ T cells sorted from blood, taken at approximately week 42, from a patient treated with tofacitinib. The receptors were gathered from a human donor with alopecia areata.

This sequence joins TRBV5-1 and TRBJ2-3, with 7 bases identical to TRBD1. Germline lookup yields CDR1 SGHRS and CDR2 YFSETQ. With V trimmed by 4 bases and J by 0 bases, 5 bases remained unmatched. The CDR3 is 15 residues long. The CDR3 coding sequence is TGCGCCAGCAGCCTGGACAGGACTAGCACAGATACGCAGTATTTT. Protein: CASSLDRTSTDTQYF.

This clone has a handful of counts. The chain uses TRBV25-1 and TRBJ2-7; 7 nucleotides match TRBD1. The J segment lost 4 bases and the V segment lost 6 bases, leaving 9 bases of the junction unmatched. CDR1 MGHDK and CDR2 SYGVNS come from the germline V gene. The CDR3 is 14 residues long. This CDR3 is CASRGTGVHYEQYF. DNA of the CDR3: TGTGCCAGCAGAGGAACAGGGGTTCATTACGAGCAGTACTTC.

This clone was found once. The J gene is TRBJ2-6, the V gene TRBV9; D is possibly TRBD1 (6 bases). Trimming left V 3 bases short and J 2 bases short, with 21 bases between. CDR3 size: 19 residues. Per the germline V gene, CDR1 is SGDLS and CDR2 is YYNGEE. The CDR3 bases are TGTGCCAGCAGCGCTAAAGGGCCGACAGGTTTGACTGGGGCCAACGTCCTGACTTTC. This translates into CASSAKGPTGLTGANVLTF.

The chain uses TRBV7-2 and TRBJ1-4, with D perhaps TRBD1 (6 bases). The CDR3 is 15 amino acids. Trimming shortened V by 6 bases and J by 8 bases, and 19 bases separated the two germline ends. Per the germline V gene, CDR1 is SGHTA and CDR2 is FQGNSA. The chain's CDR3 is CASSTAGGLREKLFF. The CDR3 DNA follows: TGTGCCAGCAGTACGGCGGGGGGCCTTCGAGAAAAACTGTTTTTT.

This clone is a singleton in its sample. The chain links TRBV30 to TRBJ2-3, with TRBD2 matching 14 bases. With V trimmed by 4 bases and J by 6 bases, 9 bases remained unmatched. Germline lookup yields CDR1 GTSNPN and CDR2 SVGIG (reference sequence). The CDR3 consists of 16 residues. The CDR3 DNA follows: TGTGCCTGGACCGGGACTAGCGGGGGCCGCTGGGATACGCAGTATTTT. The encoded protein is CAWTGTSGGRWDTQYF.

V is TRBV20-1 and J is TRBJ1-1, with D hard to call. The V and J ends lost 5 bases and 1 base respectively, with 5 bases between them. The CDR3 consists of 11 residues. Germline lookup yields CDR1 DFQATT and CDR2 SNEGSKA (reference sequence). This CDR3 reads CSAPENTEAFF. CDR3 nucleotides: TGCAGTGCTCCGGAGAACACTGAAGCTTTCTTT.

This rearrangement joins TRBV29-1 to TRBJ2-3; 7 nucleotides agree with TRBD2. CDR1 is SQVTM and CDR2 is ANQGSEA in the germline V gene. This CDR3 is built from 13 residues. Germline trimming cut 6 bases from V and 0 bases from J; bases unmatched to any gene: 3. In DNA form, the CDR3 reads TGCAGCGTCAGCGGGGTTAGCACAGATACGCAGTATTTT. Its protein product is CSVSGVSTDTQYF.

Remarks on this clone: The sample has other DNA sequences that encode this CDR3 too. The rearrangement links TRBV29-1 to TRBJ2-5, with 8 bases fitting TRBD2. Germline V gene lookup returns CDR1 SQVTM and CDR2 ANQGSEA. The CDR3 has 13 residues. The ends lost 6 bases at V and 5 bases at J; junction bases unmatched: 8. CDR3 sequence reads: CSVPLTGGETQYF. The CDR3 coding sequence is TGCAGCGTCCCGTTGACGGGAGGGGAGACCCAGTACTTC.

On this clone itself: A read error may produce the germline difference seen at one junction end. The chain uses TRBV29-1 and TRBJ1-2; D unclear. Looked up from germline, CDR1 is SQVTM and CDR2 is ANQGSEA. This CDR3 comprises 10 residues. CDR3 sequence reads: CSVANSEMAF. The DNA for the CDR3 is TGCAGCGTTGCGAACAGCGAGATGGCCTTC. Based on the CDR3 plus reference TRBV29-1 and TRBJ1-2, the full variable domain is SAVISQKPSRDICQRGTSLTIQCQVDSQVTMMFWYRQQPGQSLTLIATANQGSEATYESGFVIDKFPISRPNLTFSTLTVSNMSPEDSSIYLCSVANSEMAFGSGTRLTVV.

Worth noting for this clone: Distinct nucleotide sequences in the sample also encode this CDR3. This rearrangement joins TRBV29-1 to TRBJ2-2; D gene uncertain. Germline CDR1 reads SQVTM; CDR2 reads ANQGSEA. The CDR3 is 13 amino acids. The V gene lost 3 bases and the J gene lost 2 bases, with 7 bases spanning the gap. The CDR3 loop reads CSVDLANTGELFF. Written as DNA, the CDR3 is TGCAGCGTTGACTTGGCCAACACCGGGGAGCTGTTTTTT.

This chain's CDR3 is CASSSGTSGVGDTQYF. CDR3 DNA: TGTGCCAGCAGCTCCGGGACTAGCGGGGTCGGGGATACGCAGTATTTT. V gene TRBV7-9 combines with J gene TRBJ2-3, with 13 nucleotides matching TRBD2. This CDR3 region has 16 residues. J gave up 6 bases and V 4 bases, and 7 bases lay outside the gene matches. Germline V gives CDR1 SEHNR, CDR2 FQNEAQ (reference sequence).

The rearrangement joins TRBV25-1 to TRBJ1-1; D uncertain. Germline V gene sequence: CDR1 MGHDK, CDR2 SYGVNS. V was shortened by 8 bases and J by 6 bases, with 22 bases between the two germline ends. This CDR3 has 15 amino acids. CDR3 DNA: TGTGCCAGCGAAGGCCGAGATGTGCAGGCCTCTGAAGCTTTCTTT. It codes for CASEGRDVQASEAFF.

Judged by abundance, this clone is medium-sized. This sequence joins TRBV18 and TRBJ2-4; D might be TRBD2 (5 bases). The length of the CDR3 is 11 residues. Germline V gene lookup returns CDR1 KGHSH and CDR2 LQKENI. With 3 bases removed from V and 12 bases from J, the gap between germline ends came to 9 bases. CDR3 in amino acids: CASSPGGYQYF. In nucleotides, the CDR3 is TGTGCCAGCTCACCCGGAGGCTATCAGTACTTC.

The chain is built from TRBV9 and TRBJ2-7, with 7 bases that match TRBD1. V lost 4 bases, J lost 2 bases, and 9 bases stayed unmatched. The CDR3 is 15 amino acids. CDR1 and CDR2 from the germline V gene are SGDLS and YYNGEE. This CDR3 reads CASSPHGTVPYEQYF. CDR3 in DNA: TGTGCCAGCAGCCCCCACGGGACAGTTCCCTACGAGCAGTACTTC.

The V call is TRBV29-1, the J call TRBJ1-2; no reliable D call. Germline CDR1 is SQVTM and CDR2 is ANQGSEA. This CDR3 has 9 amino acids. V was trimmed by 3 bases and J by 13 bases, leaving 9 bases between them. The chain's CDR3 is CSVEGSITF. The CDR3 DNA reads TGCAGCGTTGAGGGGTCAATCACCTTC.